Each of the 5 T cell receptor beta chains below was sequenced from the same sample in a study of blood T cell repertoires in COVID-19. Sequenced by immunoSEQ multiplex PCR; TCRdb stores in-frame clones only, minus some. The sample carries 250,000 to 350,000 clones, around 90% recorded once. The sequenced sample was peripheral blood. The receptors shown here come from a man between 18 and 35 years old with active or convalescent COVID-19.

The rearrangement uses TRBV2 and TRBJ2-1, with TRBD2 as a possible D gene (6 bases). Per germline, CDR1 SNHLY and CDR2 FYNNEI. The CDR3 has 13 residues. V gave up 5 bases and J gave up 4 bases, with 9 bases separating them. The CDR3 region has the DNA TGTGCCAGCAGTATGGGGACTTACAATGAGCAGTTCTTC. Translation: CASSMGTYNEQFF. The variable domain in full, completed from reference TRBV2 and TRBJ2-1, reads EPEVTQTPSHQVTQMGQEVILRCVPISNHLYFYWYRQILGQKVEFLVSFYNNEISEKSEIFDDQFSVERPDGSNFTLKIRSTKLEDSAMYFCASSMGTYNEQFFGPGTRLTVL.

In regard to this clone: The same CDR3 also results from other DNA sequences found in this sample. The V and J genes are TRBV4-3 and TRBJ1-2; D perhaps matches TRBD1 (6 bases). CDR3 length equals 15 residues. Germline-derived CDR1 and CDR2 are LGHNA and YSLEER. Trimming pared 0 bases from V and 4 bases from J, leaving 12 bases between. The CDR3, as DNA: TGCGCCAGCAGCCAAGAGGGGGGGCGCGTCTATGGCTACACCTTC. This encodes CASSQEGGRVYGYTF.

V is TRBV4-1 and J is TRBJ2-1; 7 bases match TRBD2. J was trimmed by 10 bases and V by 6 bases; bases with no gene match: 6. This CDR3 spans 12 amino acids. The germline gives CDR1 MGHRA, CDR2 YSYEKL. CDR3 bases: TGCGCCAGCAGTCGGACCGGGAGGGAGCAGTTCTTC. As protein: CASSRTGREQFF.

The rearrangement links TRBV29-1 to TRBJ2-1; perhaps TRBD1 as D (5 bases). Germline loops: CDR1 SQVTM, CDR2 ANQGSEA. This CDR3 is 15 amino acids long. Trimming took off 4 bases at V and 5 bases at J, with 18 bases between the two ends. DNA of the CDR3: TGCAGCGTTGTAAGGATGGTAGGGGTGAACAATGAGCAGTTCTTC. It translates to CSVVRMVGVNNEQFF.

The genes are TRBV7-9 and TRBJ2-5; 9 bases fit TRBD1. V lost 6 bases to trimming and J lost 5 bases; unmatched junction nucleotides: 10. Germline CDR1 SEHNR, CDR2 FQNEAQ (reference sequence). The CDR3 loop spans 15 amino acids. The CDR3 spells CASSPTGGSFETQYF. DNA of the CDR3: TGTGCCAGCAGTCCAACAGGGGGCTCTTTTGAGACCCAGTACTTC.